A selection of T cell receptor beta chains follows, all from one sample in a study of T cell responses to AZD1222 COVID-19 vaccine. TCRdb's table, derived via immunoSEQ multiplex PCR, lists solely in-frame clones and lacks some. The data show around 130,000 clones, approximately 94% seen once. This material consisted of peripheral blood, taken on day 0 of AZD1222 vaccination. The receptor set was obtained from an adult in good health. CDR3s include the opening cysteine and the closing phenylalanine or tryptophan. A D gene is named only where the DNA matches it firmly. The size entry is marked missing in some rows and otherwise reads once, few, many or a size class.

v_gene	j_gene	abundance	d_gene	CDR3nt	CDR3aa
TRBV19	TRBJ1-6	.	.	TGTGCCAGTAGTCCAGCCCTGGAGCTGTGGGGTTCACCCCTCCACTTT	CASSPALELWGSPLHF
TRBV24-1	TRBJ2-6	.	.	TGTGCCACCAGCTCCTCCGGGGCCAACGTCCTGACTTTC	CATSSSGANVLTF
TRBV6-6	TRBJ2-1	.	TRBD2	TGTGCCAGCAGTTCGGCTAGCGGGCGGTACAATGAGCAGTTCTTC	CASSSASGRYNEQFF
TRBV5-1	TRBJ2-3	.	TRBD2	TGCGCCAGCAGCCCAAGGACTAGCGGGAGTCCAGATACGCAGTATTTT	CASSPRTSGSPDTQYF
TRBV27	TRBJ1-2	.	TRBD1	TGTGCCAGCAGTCGGATCGGGACAGAGGTAAACTATGGCTACACCTTC	CASSRIGTEVNYGYTF
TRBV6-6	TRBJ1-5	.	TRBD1	TGTGCCAGCAGTTACCGGGGGACAGTTAGCAATCAGCCCCAGCATTTT	CASSYRGTVSNQPQHF
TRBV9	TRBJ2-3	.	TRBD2	TGTGCCAGCAGCGTAGGTGCTAGCGGGAGCACAGATACGCAGTATTTT	CASSVGASGSTDTQYF
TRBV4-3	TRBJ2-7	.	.	TGCGCCAGCAGCCAAGATCGGGACCGCCGGTACGAGCAGTACTTC	CASSQDRDRRYEQYF
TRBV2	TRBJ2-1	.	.	TGTGCCAGCAGTGTGGGTTCTTGGGGTGAGCAGTTCTTC	CASSVGSWGEQFF
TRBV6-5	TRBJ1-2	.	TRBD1	TGTGCCAGCAGTTACTCTAACAGGGGCTATGGCTACACCTTC	CASSYSNRGYGYTF
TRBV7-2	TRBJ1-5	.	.	TGTGCCAGCAGCTTAGTGGACAGCTATCAGCCCCAGCATTTT	CASSLVDSYQPQHF
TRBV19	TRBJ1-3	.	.	TGTGCCAGTAGTTCTGGCCGACCGGCGTCTGGAAACACCATATATTTT	CASSSGRPASGNTIYF
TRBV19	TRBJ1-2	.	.	TGTGCCAGTAGATTCGAGGGGAACTATGGCTACACCTTC	CASRFEGNYGYTF
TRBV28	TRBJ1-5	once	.	TGTGCCAGCAGTTTATGGATGGGGGGGCATCAGCCCCAGCATTTT	CASSLWMGGHQPQHF
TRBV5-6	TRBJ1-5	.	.	TGTGCCAGCAGCTTATTCGGCAGCAATCAGCCCCAGCATTTT	CASSLFGSNQPQHF
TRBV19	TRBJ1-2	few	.	TGTGCCAGTAGTCCTTCAAGTAACTATGGCTACACCTTC	CASSPSSNYGYTF
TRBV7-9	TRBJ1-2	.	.	TGTGCCAGCAGCCCCGCAGGGACTAACTATGGCTACACCTTC	CASSPAGTNYGYTF
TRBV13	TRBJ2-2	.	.	TGTGCCAGCAGCCCCGGCGGCGGGGAGCTGTTTTTT	CASSPGGGELFF
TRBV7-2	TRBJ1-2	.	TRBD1	TGTGCCAGCAGCCCCGACAGGGGTTATGGCTACACCTTC	CASSPDRGYGYTF
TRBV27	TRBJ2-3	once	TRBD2	TGTGCCAGCAGTTCCTGGACTAGCGGATTCACAGATACGCAGTATTTT	CASSSWTSGFTDTQYF
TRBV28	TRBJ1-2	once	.	TGTGCCAGCAGTTTAAAGAGTAAACCCCCAGAAAGCTATGGCTACACCTTC	CASSLKSKPPESYGYTF
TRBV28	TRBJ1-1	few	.	TGTGCCAGCAGTTTTTGGGGCATGAACACTGAAGCTTTCTTT	CASSFWGMNTEAFF
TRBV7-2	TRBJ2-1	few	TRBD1	TGTGCCAGCAGCTTAGATCGGACAGGGGACTACAATGAGCAGTTCTTC	CASSLDRTGDYNEQFF
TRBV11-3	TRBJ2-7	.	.	TGTGCCAGCAGCTTAGGCCAGGGTTACTCCTACGAGCAGTACTTC	CASSLGQGYSYEQYF
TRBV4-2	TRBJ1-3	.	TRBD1	TGTGCCAGCACCCCTACAGGGGTCTCTAGAAACACCATATATTTT	CASTPTGVSRNTIYF
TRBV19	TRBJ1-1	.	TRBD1	TGTGCCAGTAGTACGCACAGGGGGCGGACTGAAGCTTTCTTT	CASSTHRGRTEAFF
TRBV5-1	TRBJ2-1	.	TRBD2	TGCGCCAGCAGCGTTGGAGGGACTACATACAATGAGCAGTTCTTC	CASSVGGTTYNEQFF
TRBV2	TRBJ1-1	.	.	TGTGCCAGCAGTGATTCTGGGGGCATCGGAGGGAACACTGAAGCTTTCTTT	CASSDSGGIGGNTEAFF
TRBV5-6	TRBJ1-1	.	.	TGTGCCAGCAGCTTGGCAAGGACAGAAGCTTTCTTT	CASSLARTEAFF
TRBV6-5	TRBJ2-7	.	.	TGTGCCAGCAGCCGGTGGGGTCGCTCCTACGAGCAGTACTTC	CASSRWGRSYEQYF
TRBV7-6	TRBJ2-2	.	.	TGTGCCAGCAGCTTAGCGCTGAACACCGGGGAGCTGTTTTTT	CASSLALNTGELFF
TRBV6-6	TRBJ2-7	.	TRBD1	TGTGCCAGCAGTTATACTATGGACAGGGCCTACGAGCAGTACTTC	CASSYTMDRAYEQYF
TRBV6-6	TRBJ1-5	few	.	TGTGCCAGCAGTCAAAACAGTGCTTCCACTCAGCCCCAGCATTTT	CASSQNSASTQPQHF
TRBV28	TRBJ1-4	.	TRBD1	TGTGCCAGCAGTTCGCCGACAGGGGCGAATGAAAAACTGTTTTTT	CASSSPTGANEKLFF
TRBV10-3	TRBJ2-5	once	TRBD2	TGTGCCATCAGTGAGCCGGGACTAGCGGGAGGGTCACAAGAGACCCAGTACTTC	CAISEPGLAGGSQETQYF
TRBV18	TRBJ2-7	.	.	TGTGCCAGCTCCCCCAGGGGGGACGGGAGCTCCTACGAGCAGTACTTC	CASSPRGDGSSYEQYF
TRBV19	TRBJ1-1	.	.	TGTGCCAGTAGTCGGACTTTCAACACTGAAGCTTTCTTT	CASSRTFNTEAFF
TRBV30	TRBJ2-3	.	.	TGTGCCTGGAGAGACACAGATACGCAGTATTTT	CAWRDTDTQYF
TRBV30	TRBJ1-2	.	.	TGTGCCTGGGCGTCGACAGGATGGGAAGATGGCTACACCTTC	CAWASTGWEDGYTF
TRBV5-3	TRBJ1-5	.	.	TGTGCCAGAAGCTTGTACCGGGACGGATATCAGCCCCAGCATTTT	CARSLYRDGYQPQHF
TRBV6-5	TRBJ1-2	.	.	TGTGCCAGCAGAAACGAAGTCTATGGCTACACCTTC	CASRNEVYGYTF
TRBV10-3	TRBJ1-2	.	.	TGTGCCATCAGAGACGGCAGGATGGATGGCTACACCTTC	CAIRDGRMDGYTF
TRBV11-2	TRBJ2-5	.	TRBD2	TGTGCCAGCAGCCTCCTGCCACTCAGCGGGGGAGAGACCCAGTACTTC	CASSLLPLSGGETQYF
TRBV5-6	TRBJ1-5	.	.	TGTGCCAGCAGCAGTGGGGGTAAGGGCAATCAGCCCCAGCATTTT	CASSSGGKGNQPQHF
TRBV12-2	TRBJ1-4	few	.	TGTGCAAGTCGCTGTTCTTTAGTCAATGAAAAACTGTTTTTT	CASRCSLVNEKLFF
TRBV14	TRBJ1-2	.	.	TGTGCCAGCAGCCAAATGGGGGAGCTCTATGGCTACACCTTC	CASSQMGELYGYTF